Listed below are T cell receptor beta chains from one sample, sequenced in a study of control samples from healthy donors and cancer patients. Sequencing used immunoSEQ multiplex PCR; TCRdb keeps in-frame clones, though not all of them. The sample lists some 120,000 clones, about nine tenths occurring once. The material sequenced was blood. These receptor sequences come from a man aged 35 to 55 in good health. CDR3s leave out the opening cysteine and the closing phenylalanine or tryptophan. The order of the fields is V gene, J gene, CDR3 length, clone size, CDR3 protein. For some rows the clone size is stated as once, few or many, or as a class when expanded; others skip it.

V gene: TRBV5-6
J gene: TRBJ1-1
CDR3 length: 12
clone size: -
CDR3 protein: ASSYRELGTEAF

V gene: TRBV24-1
J gene: TRBJ2-7
CDR3 length: 14
clone size: -
CDR3 protein: ATSDPRTESSYEQY

V gene: TRBV15
J gene: TRBJ1-2
CDR3 length: 18
clone size: -
CDR3 protein: ATSRGPRRAGGNLAYGYT

V gene: TRBV18
J gene: TRBJ2-2
CDR3 length: 10
clone size: -
CDR3 protein: ASSGAGGELF

V gene: TRBV9
J gene: TRBJ1-1
CDR3 length: 11
clone size: -
CDR3 protein: ASSTRPNTEAF

V gene: TRBV29-1
J gene: TRBJ2-7
CDR3 length: 12
clone size: -
CDR3 protein: SVSERGDLYEQY

V gene: TRBV7-2
J gene: TRBJ1-3
CDR3 length: 13
clone size: -
CDR3 protein: ASSQAGGAGNTIY

V gene: TRBV7-9
J gene: TRBJ2-1
CDR3 length: 16
clone size: -
CDR3 protein: ASSLSGASGGSYNEQF

V gene: TRBV5-6
J gene: TRBJ1-1
CDR3 length: 9
clone size: -
CDR3 protein: ASSLMLEAF

V gene: TRBV2
J gene: TRBJ2-7
CDR3 length: 13
clone size: -
CDR3 protein: ASRPRAGGTYEQY

V gene: TRBV30
J gene: TRBJ1-5
CDR3 length: 10
clone size: -
CDR3 protein: AWSVREQPQH

V gene: TRBV7-9
J gene: TRBJ1-4
CDR3 length: 12
clone size: -
CDR3 protein: ASSHTYTHEKLF

V gene: TRBV9
J gene: TRBJ1-4
CDR3 length: 13
clone size: once
CDR3 protein: ASSPVAGSGEKLF

V gene: TRBV6-2/TRBV6-3
J gene: TRBJ1-5
CDR3 length: 12
clone size: -
CDR3 protein: ASSYTTGFQPQH

V gene: TRBV6-5
J gene: TRBJ2-4
CDR3 length: 12
clone size: -
CDR3 protein: ASTNRAGKNIQY

V gene: TRBV6-4
J gene: TRBJ1-2
CDR3 length: 12
clone size: -
CDR3 protein: ASSETGGGYGYT

V gene: TRBV7-2
J gene: TRBJ2-7
CDR3 length: 14
clone size: -
CDR3 protein: ASSFTAGLSSYEQY

V gene: TRBV6-5
J gene: TRBJ2-3
CDR3 length: 14
clone size: -
CDR3 protein: ASSYAAGGGADTQY

V gene: TRBV7-8
J gene: TRBJ2-7
CDR3 length: 12
clone size: -
CDR3 protein: ASSLGGLGYEQY

V gene: TRBV5-1
J gene: TRBJ2-2
CDR3 length: 12
clone size: -
CDR3 protein: ASISGSNTGELF

V gene: TRBV25-1
J gene: TRBJ2-7
CDR3 length: 14
clone size: few
CDR3 protein: ASSEYLGQGSYEQY

V gene: TRBV3-1/TRBV3-2
J gene: TRBJ1-3
CDR3 length: 15
clone size: -
CDR3 protein: ASSQNRVPLSGNTIY

V gene: TRBV25-1
J gene: TRBJ2-7
CDR3 length: 12
clone size: -
CDR3 protein: ASSSRQFSYEQY

V gene: TRBV5-1
J gene: TRBJ2-5
CDR3 length: 12
clone size: -
CDR3 protein: ASSLAGGPETQY

V gene: TRBV24-1
J gene: TRBJ2-1
CDR3 length: 13
clone size: -
CDR3 protein: ATSDGQIGLHEQF

V gene: TRBV24-1
J gene: TRBJ1-2
CDR3 length: 10
clone size: -
CDR3 protein: ATSDSGAGYT

V gene: TRBV28
J gene: TRBJ2-7
CDR3 length: 12
clone size: -
CDR3 protein: ASSTGGMAYEQY

V gene: TRBV6-2/TRBV6-3
J gene: TRBJ2-6
CDR3 length: 17
clone size: -
CDR3 protein: ASSYRRGQGPSGANVLT

V gene: TRBV7-2
J gene: TRBJ2-1
CDR3 length: 13
clone size: -
CDR3 protein: ASSPYRGRYNEQF

V gene: TRBV5-1
J gene: TRBJ2-5
CDR3 length: 12
clone size: -
CDR3 protein: ASSSGQGRETQY

V gene: TRBV18
J gene: TRBJ2-5
CDR3 length: 16
clone size: -
CDR3 protein: ASSPRLPGDPEGGTQY

V gene: TRBV6-5
J gene: TRBJ2-1
CDR3 length: 14
clone size: once
CDR3 protein: ASSYSEGSSYNEQF

V gene: TRBV6-2/TRBV6-3
J gene: TRBJ2-3
CDR3 length: 14
clone size: -
CDR3 protein: ASSYSGRASTDTQY

V gene: TRBV6-6
J gene: TRBJ1-5
CDR3 length: 14
clone size: -
CDR3 protein: ASSSSDRGGNQPQH

V gene: TRBV7-9
J gene: TRBJ1-4
CDR3 length: 13
clone size: once
CDR3 protein: ASSSTSLLEGAPF

V gene: TRBV27
J gene: TRBJ2-7
CDR3 length: 10
clone size: -
CDR3 protein: ASSPNSYEQY

V gene: TRBV24-1
J gene: TRBJ1-1
CDR3 length: 13
clone size: -
CDR3 protein: ATSDSRGGHTEAF

V gene: TRBV25-1
J gene: TRBJ1-6
CDR3 length: 12
clone size: -
CDR3 protein: ASSEVGYNSPLH

V gene: TRBV6-1
J gene: TRBJ2-3
CDR3 length: 14
clone size: -
CDR3 protein: ASSERGGSSTDTQY

V gene: TRBV5-1
J gene: TRBJ1-1
CDR3 length: 12
clone size: -
CDR3 protein: ASSLGTANTEAF